This is a list of T cell receptor beta chains from one sample in a study of regulatory T cells in long-lasting Graves disease. TCRdb used MiXCR to reprocess the multiplex PCR reads, holding one entry per CDR3 protein. The data show fewer than 550,000 distinct CDR3 sequences, about a sixth seen once. These same data were also listed under a study on T cells in Graves' hyperthyroidism and ophthalmopathy.

Sample: peripheral blood mononuclear cells (PBMCs), taken at new diagnosis, from a patient treated with antithyroid drugs. The receptor set was obtained from a woman between 18 and 29 years old with Graves disease. CDR3s include the opening cysteine and the closing phenylalanine or tryptophan. A D gene is named only where the DNA matches it firmly. Rows may omit the clone size; those that give it use once, few, many or a size class.

clone_size	d_call	j_call	v_call	cdr3_aa	cdr3_nt
.	.	TRBJ2-5	TRBV9	CASSVGGLETQYF	TGTGCCAGCAGCGTAGGAGGGCTAGAGACCCAGTACTTC
few	TRBD2	TRBJ2-7	TRBV9	CASSVMGLAGGEQYF	TGTGCCAGCAGCGTAATGGGACTAGCGGGAGGCGAGCAGTACTTC
few	.	TRBJ2-6	TRBV6-5	CASSYSHSSTSGANVLTF	TGTGCCAGCAGTTACTCCCACAGTTCCACCTCTGGGGCCAACGTCCTGACTTTC
few	.	TRBJ2-7	TRBV5-8	CASSTGTMFEQYF	TGTGCCAGCAGCACCGGGACCATGTTTGAGCAGTACTTC
many	.	TRBJ2-5	TRBV3-1	CASSQLMETQYF	TGTGCCAGCAGCCAATTGATGGAGACCCAGTACTTC
few	.	TRBJ2-7	TRBV29-1	CSAMTGPYEQYF	TGCAGCGCTATGACAGGACCCTACGAGCAGTACTTC
.	.	TRBJ2-2	TRBV6-2/TRBV6-3	CASPGGGELFF	TGTGCCAGCCCCGGAGGCGGGGAGCTGTTTTTT
many	.	TRBJ1-2	TRBV3-1	CASGGRGYGYTF	TGTGCCAGCGGGGGGAGAGGGTATGGCTACACCTTC
.	.	TRBJ2-5	TRBV7-3	CASSLIAQETQYF	TGTGCCAGCAGCTTAATAGCTCAGGAGACCCAGTACTTC
many	.	TRBJ2-7	TRBV28	CASSSRFGLTYEQYF	TGTGCCAGCAGTTCCCGCTTCGGACTCACCTACGAGCAGTACTTC
few	TRBD2	TRBJ2-4	TRBV15	CATSRDRWASGTEDIQYF	TGTGCCACCAGCAGAGATAGGTGGGCTAGCGGGACTGAGGACATTCAGTACTTC
many	TRBD1	TRBJ2-7	TRBV28	CASSSSGTGNAYEQYF	TGTGCCAGCAGTTCCTCCGGGACAGGGAACGCTTACGAGCAGTACTTC
.	TRBD1	TRBJ2-5	TRBV4-3	CASSQDTGGETQYF	TGCGCCAGCAGCCAAGACACAGGGGGAGAGACCCAGTACTTC
many	.	TRBJ2-4	TRBV28	CASSLVAKNIQYF	TGTGCCAGCAGTTTGGTAGCCAAAAACATTCAGTACTTC
many	TRBD1	TRBJ1-4	TRBV27	CASSLGTGPNEKLFF	TGTGCCAGCAGTCTCGGGACAGGTCCTAATGAAAAACTGTTTTTT
many	TRBD1	TRBJ2-7	TRBV7-9	CASSSGTVNNEQYF	TGTGCCAGCAGCTCCGGGACAGTCAATAACGAGCAGTACTTC
many	TRBD2	TRBJ2-5	TRBV6-1	CASTGLADEETQYF	TGTGCCAGCACTGGACTAGCGGATGAAGAGACCCAGTACTTC
many	.	TRBJ2-7	TRBV2	CASSVLSEQYF	TGTGCCAGCAGTGTCTTGAGCGAGCAGTACTTC
.	TRBD2	TRBJ2-2	TRBV7-2	CASSKTAGEGTGELFF	TGTGCCAGCAGCAAGACTGCGGGGGAGGGGACCGGGGAGCTGTTTTTT
many	.	TRBJ2-7	TRBV5-1	CASSLDGRSHYEQYF	TGCGCCAGCAGCTTGGATGGGAGATCTCACTACGAGCAGTACTTC
many	TRBD2	TRBJ2-1	TRBV6-6	CASSYSITSGSLVEQFF	TGTGCCAGCAGTTACTCGATAACTAGCGGGAGTCTGGTTGAGCAGTTCTTC
many	.	TRBJ1-2	TRBV28	CASSLGGTGYGYTF	TGTGCCAGCAGTTTGGGGGGGACTGGCTATGGCTACACCTTC
.	.	TRBJ2-4	TRBV28	CAAGGGENIQYF	TGTGCCGCTGGGGGGGGCGAAAACATTCAGTACTTC
.	.	TRBJ1-6	TRBV11-2	CASSLDLGNSPLHF	TGTGCCAGCAGCTTAGATTTGGGGAATTCACCCCTCCACTTT
many	TRBD1	TRBJ2-7	TRBV2	CASRTGAGDVFYEQYF	TGTGCCAGCCGGACAGGGGCAGGCGACGTATTCTACGAGCAGTACTTC
many	.	TRBJ1-2	TRBV28	CASSTQIYGYTF	TGTGCCAGCAGTACGCAGATTTATGGCTACACCTTC
many	TRBD2	TRBJ2-1	TRBV11-2	CASSSLAGGNEQFF	TGTGCCAGCAGCTCACTAGCGGGAGGCAATGAGCAGTTCTTC
few	TRBD2	TRBJ2-1	TRBV4-1	CASSQASGRANVEQFF	TGCGCCAGCAGCCAGGCTAGCGGGAGGGCTAACGTTGAGCAGTTCTTC
.	.	TRBJ1-4	TRBV28	CASSIGGFPTNEKLFF	TGTGCCAGCTCGATCGGCGGGTTTCCAACTAATGAAAAACTGTTTTTT
few	.	TRBJ2-1	TRBV6-2/TRBV6-3	CASSYFPRTSSYNEQFF	TGTGCCAGCAGTTACTTCCCCAGAACCTCCTCCTACAATGAGCAGTTCTTC
many	TRBD1	TRBJ2-1	TRBV24-1	CATRTGDSYNEQFF	TGTGCCACCCGGACAGGAGACTCCTACAATGAGCAGTTCTTC
few	TRBD1	TRBJ1-2	TRBV5-6	CASSNRGVDGYTF	TGTGCCAGCAGCAACAGGGGAGTCGATGGCTACACCTTC
many	.	TRBJ2-7	TRBV28	CASSLLGPSYEQYF	TGTGCCAGTAGTCTCCTGGGGCCCTCCTACGAGCAGTACTTC
.	TRBD1	TRBJ2-1	TRBV9	CASSVVPGQADNEQFF	TGTGCCAGCAGCGTAGTACCGGGACAGGCTGACAATGAGCAGTTCTTC
many	TRBD1	TRBJ1-5	TRBV6-1	CASRRQGEGSQPQHF	TGTGCCAGCAGGAGACAGGGGGAGGGTAGTCAGCCCCAGCATTTT
.	.	TRBJ2-1	TRBV19	CASSMTGSYNEQFF	TGTGCCAGTAGTATGACAGGCTCCTACAATGAGCAGTTCTTC
few	TRBD1	TRBJ1-2	TRBV5-1	CASSDRGQPPNYGYTF	TGCGCCAGCAGCGACAGGGGACAGCCCCCTAACTATGGCTACACCTTC
many	TRBD1	TRBJ1-2	TRBV2	CASSADRTSGGYTF	TGTGCCAGCAGTGCGGACAGGACTAGTGGAGGCTACACCTTC
.	.	TRBJ1-1	TRBV7-2	CASSPQGTFGAFF	TGTGCCAGCAGCCCTCAGGGTACCTTTGGAGCTTTCTTT
.	.	TRBJ1-4	TRBV3-1	CASSQDNEKLFF	TGTGCCAGCAGCCAAGATAATGAAAAACTGTTTTTT
many	.	TRBJ1-2	TRBV7-9	CASSRPETANYGYTF	TGTGCCAGCAGCCGGCCCGAGACAGCTAACTATGGCTACACCTTC
few	.	TRBJ1-6	TRBV5-6	CASSASQGRSPLHF	TGTGCCAGCAGCGCGTCACAGGGACGATCACCCCTCCACTTT
few	TRBD2	TRBJ2-1	TRBV28	CASRIGLAGPYNEQFF	TGTGCCAGCAGGATAGGACTAGCGGGCCCCTACAATGAGCAGTTCTTC
many	.	TRBJ2-7	TRBV11-2	CASSLVGPDEQYF	TGTGCCAGCAGCTTAGTAGGGCCTGACGAGCAGTACTTC
.	.	TRBJ1-1	TRBV2	CASSEIWRGPNTEAFF	TGTGCCAGCAGTGAAATTTGGCGGGGCCCGAACACTGAAGCTTTCTTT
many	.	TRBJ2-7	TRBV2	CASSGTVGREQYF	TGTGCCAGCAGTGGAACCGTGGGTCGCGAGCAGTACTTC
few	TRBD2	TRBJ2-1	TRBV28	CASSFGLAGFYNEQFF	TGTGCCAGCAGTTTCGGCCTAGCGGGATTCTACAATGAGCAGTTCTTC
many	TRBD1	TRBJ2-5	TRBV6-5	CASSYSGTGSETQYF	TGTGCCAGCAGTTACTCCGGGACAGGGTCGGAGACCCAGTACTTC
once	TRBD2	TRBJ2-7	TRBV6-1	CATSGTYEQYF	TGTGCCACTAGCGGGACCTACGAGCAGTACTTC
.	.	TRBJ2-2	TRBV15	CATSMGSGELFF	TGTGCCACCAGCATGGGTTCCGGGGAGCTGTTTTTT
many	TRBD1	TRBJ1-1	TRBV27	CASSHRQGGTEAFF	TGTGCCAGCAGTCATCGACAGGGGGGGACTGAAGCTTTCTTT
few	.	TRBJ1-4	TRBV19	CASSNSGGRTNEKLFF	TGTGCCAGTTCAAACAGTGGGGGGAGAACTAATGAAAAACTGTTTTTT
many	TRBD2	TRBJ2-1	TRBV7-8	CASSNPGTINGNEQFF	TGTGCCAGCAGTAATCCTGGGACTATTAACGGGAATGAGCAGTTCTTC